This T cell receptor (beta chain) stems from a study of radiation and T cells in renal cell carcinoma. Whole-study findings and limits: In blood, top tumor clones expanded by 2 weeks, shrinking by 4. Pretreatment tumor biopsies were lacking, so baseline clonotypes are unknown.

Comment on this clone: The antigen remains unidentified.

The CDR3 sequence is 13 residues long. The germline V gene has CDR1 GTSNPN and CDR2 SVGIG (reference sequence). V lost 2 bases to trimming and J lost 0 bases, with 5 bases between them. As to time point: blood 2 weeks post-SBRT. As to treatment: 15 Gy SBRT to primary tumor, nephrectomy 4 weeks later. Serial blood draws occurred at baseline and 2 and 4 weeks post-SBRT. Assay: immunoSEQ multiplex PCR; the TCRdb copy retains only in-frame clones and omits some. The sample lists some 120,000 clones; roughly 77% were seen once. The chain uses TRBV30 and TRBJ1-3; D gene unclear. The source of this sequence is a woman aged 60-75 years with renal cell carcinoma. The sample in question was blood, obtained from a patient whose treatment included radiotherapy and nephrectomy. The CDR3: CAWSRFSGNTIYF. Here the CDR3 DNA reads TGTGCCTGGAGTCGCTTCTCTGGAAACACCATATATTTT. The whole variable domain, remainder taken from reference TRBV30 and TRBJ1-3, is SQTIHQWPATLVQPVGSPLSLECTVEGTSNPNLYWYRQAAGRGLQLLFYSVGIGQISSEVPQNLSASRPQDRQFILSSKKLLLSDSGFYLCAWSRFSGNTIYFGEGSWLTVV.